These 27 T cell receptor beta chains came from one sample sequenced in a study of blood T cell dynamics during melanoma immunotherapy. TCRdb keeps only in-frame clones here, not all; method: immunoSEQ multiplex PCR. The data contain about 15,000 clones, roughly 90% of them singletons. The time point was: week 3, after first cycle of checkpoint inhibitor. The material sequenced was blood, taken from a patient treated with checkpoint blockade. The receptor set was obtained from a human donor with melanoma.

The chain joins TRBV5-1 to TRBJ2-7; D is undetermined. The CDR3 extends over 13 amino acids. Deletions cut 1 base from V and 9 bases from J, with 14 bases between. From germline, CDR1 is SGHRS and CDR2 YFSETQ. For the CDR3, the DNA is TGCGCCAGCAGCTTGACGCCAGAGCTTGGGCAGTACTTC. It encodes CASSLTPELGQYF.

This clone was picked up one time. The chain employs TRBV18 and TRBJ2-3; D gene unclear. Germline assignment: CDR1 KGHSH and CDR2 LQKENI. The V and J ends lost 0 bases and 4 bases respectively, with 11 bases between them. CDR3 size: 15 residues. The DNA for the CDR3 is TGTGCCAGCTCACCACCGAGTGAGGTGTCAGATACGCAGTATTTT. Encoded protein: CASSPPSEVSDTQYF. The full variable domain, completed using reference TRBV18 and TRBJ2-3, is NAGVMQNPRHLVRRRGQEARLRCSPMKGHSHVYWYRQLPEEGLKFMVYLQKENIIDESGMPKERFSAEFPKEGPSILRIQQVVRGDSAAYFCASSPPSEVSDTQYFGPGTRLTVL.

The CDR3 protein is CASSDRVGNQPQHF. The CDR3 DNA follows: TGTGCCAGCAGTGACAGGGTTGGCAATCAGCCCCAGCATTTT. This chain uses TRBV6-1 with TRBJ1-5; D is possibly TRBD1 (5 bases). The germline V and J ends were trimmed by 3 bases and 2 bases, with 8 bases remaining between them. The CDR3 runs 14 residues. CDR1 and CDR2 (germline): MNHNS, SASEGT.

This sequence joins TRBV28 and TRBJ1-2; D possibly corresponds to TRBD1 (6 bases). The germline V gene encodes CDR1 MDHEN and CDR2 SYDVKM. Trimming took 4 bases from V and 5 from J, leaving 17 bases between them. This CDR3 comprises 15 residues. The CDR3 DNA follows: TGTGCCAGCAGTTATCCCTTGGGACACAGATATGGCTACACCTTC. Translation: CASSYPLGHRYGYTF.

V gene TRBV11-2 combines with J gene TRBJ2-7, with 12 positions matching TRBD2. V lost 1 base, J lost 0 bases, and 4 bases stayed unmatched. Per the germline V gene, CDR1 is SGHAT and CDR2 is FQNNGV. The CDR3 runs 17 residues. As DNA, the CDR3 is TGTGCCAGCAGCTTAGGGGGGACTAGCGGGCTCTCCTACGAGCAGTACTTC. Translation gives CASSLGGTSGLSYEQYF.

This clone was seen once. J is TRBJ2-3 and V is TRBV5-1; 7 nucleotides line up with TRBD1. The V gene end was trimmed by 4 bases and the J gene end by 2 bases; junction bases not matched to a gene: 7. Germline V CDR1 and CDR2: SGHRS, YFSETQ. The CDR3 is made up of 15 amino acids. CDR3 sequence: CASSTQDRDTDTQYF. The CDR3 nucleotides read TGCGCCAGCAGCACCCAAGACAGGGACACAGATACGCAGTATTTT.

This chain joins TRBV30 and TRBJ2-1; TRBD1 aligns across 7 bases. CDR1 GTSNPN and CDR2 SVGIG come from the germline V gene (reference sequence). The CDR3 consists of 14 residues. CDR3 nucleotides: TGTGCTTCCCGGACAGGTTCCGCCTACAATGAGCAGTTCTTC. It specifies CASRTGSAYNEQFF.

The chain has TRBV5-1 and TRBJ2-1; D might be TRBD1 or TRBD2, each matching 5 bases. Germline loops: CDR1 SGHRS, CDR2 YFSETQ. This CDR3 is 14 amino acids long. V lost 4 bases to trimming and J lost 9 bases, with 17 bases between them. The CDR3: CASSGTAGTGEQFF. CDR3 DNA: TGCGCCAGCAGCGGGACGGCGGGTACAGGTGAGCAGTTCTTC.

V is TRBV5-1 and J is TRBJ1-1; 8 nucleotides match TRBD1. The CDR3 runs 15 residues. V trimming: 0 bases; J trimming: 10 bases; junction bases outside the gene matches: 11. Germline CDR1 SGHRS, CDR2 YFSETQ. CDR3 amino acids: CASSLETGARAGAFF. The CDR3 region has the DNA TGCGCCAGCAGCTTGGAGACAGGGGCCCGTGCGGGAGCTTTCTTT.

V and J are TRBV11-3 and TRBJ2-3, with 8 bases fitting TRBD2. Germline V CDR1 and CDR2: SGHNT, YENEEA. The CDR3 has 14 residues. Trimming at V came to 5 bases and at J to 5 bases, leaving 6 bases not matched to a gene. Here the CDR3 DNA reads TGTGCCAGCAGCCCGGGACTAGGAGGAGATACGCAGTATTTT. The encoded protein is CASSPGLGGDTQYF.

The J gene is TRBJ2-1, the V gene TRBV27; TRBD2 aligns across 9 bases. J gave up 9 bases and V 5 bases, and 14 bases lay outside the gene matches. The CDR3 extends over 16 amino acids. Germline lookup yields CDR1 MNHEY and CDR2 SMNVEV (reference sequence). The CDR3 reads CASSPQLGAGGGEQFF. CDR3 sequence (DNA): TGTGCCAGCAGTCCCCAACTGGGGGCGGGAGGGGGTGAGCAGTTCTTC.

The rearrangement joins TRBV5-1 to TRBJ2-3; D is undetermined. Germline V gene sequence: CDR1 SGHRS, CDR2 YFSETQ. Trimming left V 1 base short and J 6 bases short, with 15 bases between. The CDR3 has 15 amino acids. The chain's CDR3 is CASSLTGIRSDTQYF. CDR3 sequence (DNA): TGCGCCAGCAGCTTGACGGGTATAAGGTCGGATACGCAGTATTTT. Full variable domain (rest looked up from reference TRBV5-1 and TRBJ2-3): KAGVTQTPRYLIKTRGQQVTLSCSPISGHRSVSWYQQTPGQGLQFLFEYFSETQRNKGNFPGRFSGRQFSNSRSEMNVSTLELGDSALYLCASSLTGIRSDTQYFGPGTRLTVL.

The chain combines TRBV6-5 with TRBJ1-2; no clear D. Germline values: CDR1 MNHEY, CDR2 SVGAGI. The CDR3 covers 15 residues. V lost 0 bases, J lost 7 bases, and 15 bases lay in between. This chain's CDR3 is CASSYSGRAGGGYTF. The CDR3 region has the DNA TGTGCCAGCAGTTACTCGGGCCGCGCGGGCGGTGGCTACACCTTC.

The chain combines TRBV4-2 with TRBJ1-2, with unresolved D. The V and J ends lost 0 bases and 6 bases respectively, with 20 bases between them. The germline gives CDR1 LGHNA, CDR2 YNFKEQ. The CDR3 extends over 17 amino acids. The CDR3, as DNA: TGTGCCAGCAGCCAAGATCTCCACGGTGGAGGTTTTAATGGCTACACCTTC. This encodes CASSQDLHGGGFNGYTF.

This clone was recorded once. The chain uses TRBV5-1 and TRBJ2-7, with 12 positions matching TRBD2. The germline V gene has CDR1 SGHRS and CDR2 YFSETQ. This CDR3 region has 18 residues. The ends lost 0 bases at V and 2 bases at J; junction bases unmatched: 9. CDR3 DNA sequence: TGCGCCAGCAGCTTGGGAAGCCTAGCGGGAGGGTTCACCTACGAGCAGTACTTC. Protein: CASSLGSLAGGFTYEQYF. Based on the CDR3 plus reference TRBV5-1 and TRBJ2-7, the full variable domain is KAGVTQTPRYLIKTRGQQVTLSCSPISGHRSVSWYQQTPGQGLQFLFEYFSETQRNKGNFPGRFSGRQFSNSRSEMNVSTLELGDSALYLCASSLGSLAGGFTYEQYFGPGTRLTVT.

This clone was seen only once. The chain has TRBV2 and TRBJ1-5, with TRBD1 matching 12 bases. V dropped 5 bases and J dropped 1; count of bases not matched to a gene: 9. Germline V gives CDR1 SNHLY, CDR2 FYNNEI. The CDR3 totals 18 residues. The CDR3 DNA reads TGTGCCAGCAGTACCCCGGGACAGGGGGCGCAAAGCAATCAGCCCCAGCATTTT. The encoded protein is CASSTPGQGAQSNQPQHF.

The chain uses TRBV28 and TRBJ2-3; 12 nucleotides match TRBD2. Unmatched junction bases numbered 7, after V lost 6 bases and J lost 3 bases. The germline V gene has CDR1 MDHEN and CDR2 SYDVKM. CDR3 length equals 16 residues. As DNA, the CDR3 is TGTGCCAGCAGGATTCTAGCGGGAGGGCGTACAGATACGCAGTATTTT. Amino acid sequence: CASRILAGGRTDTQYF.

This chain joins TRBV9 and TRBJ2-1, with 10 bases fitting TRBD2. Trimming cost V 4 bases and J 6 bases; bases outside gene matches: 16. CDR1 SGDLS and CDR2 YYNGEE come from the germline V gene. The length of the CDR3 is 18 residues. CDR3 sequence: CASSPRASGGALGNEQFF. The CDR3, as DNA: TGTGCCAGCAGCCCCCGTGCAAGCGGGGGGGCTCTAGGCAATGAGCAGTTCTTC. Complete variable domain (other parts from reference TRBV9 and TRBJ2-1): DSGVTQTPKHLITATGQRVTLRCSPRSGDLSVYWYQQSLDQGLQFLIQYYNGEERAKGNILERFSAQQFPDLHSELNLSSLELGDSALYFCASSPRASGGALGNEQFFGPGTRLTVL.

The chain is built from TRBV11-2 and TRBJ2-7, with a possible D match to TRBD2 (5 bases). Germline-derived CDR1 and CDR2 are SGHAT and FQNNGV. V lost 8 bases and J 7 bases, leaving 21 bases between the germline ends. CDR3 length: 14 amino acids. CDR3 residues: CASSQNEGTGEQYF. The CDR3 DNA is TGTGCCAGCTCCCAGAATGAGGGAACGGGGGAGCAGTACTTC.

This clone came up once. The chain employs TRBV6-1 and TRBJ2-5; D may correspond to TRBD1 or TRBD2 (5 bases each). Trimming removed 1 base at V and 5 bases at J, with 8 bases between. CDR3 length equals 13 residues. In germline, CDR1 is MNHNS, CDR2 SASEGT. The CDR3 is CASSEGQRETQYF. DNA of the CDR3: TGTGCCAGCAGTGAAGGACAGCGGGAGACCCAGTACTTC.

The V gene is TRBV7-2, the J gene TRBJ2-3; maybe TRBD1 (6 bases). V lost 1 base and J lost 2, with 7 bases in between. The CDR3 sequence is 14 residues long. Per germline, CDR1 SGHTA and CDR2 FQGNSA. The CDR3 DNA is TGTGCCAGCAGCTTAGGGACAGTCACAGATACGCAGTATTTT. The encoded protein is CASSLGTVTDTQYF.

The CDR3 sequence is CASSVDTPGGIQETQYF. CDR3 DNA: TGTGCCAGCAGCGTAGATACCCCAGGGGGAATTCAAGAGACCCAGTACTTC. The chain is built from TRBV9 and TRBJ2-5, with TRBD1 identical over 7 bases. Unmatched junction bases numbered 10, after V lost 0 bases and J lost 2 bases. CDR3 length: 17 amino acids. Germline-derived CDR1 and CDR2 are SGDLS and YYNGEE. Looking up the rest from reference TRBV9 and TRBJ2-5 gives the full variable domain: DSGVTQTPKHLITATGQRVTLRCSPRSGDLSVYWYQQSLDQGLQFLIQYYNGEERAKGNILERFSAQQFPDLHSELNLSSLELGDSALYFCASSVDTPGGIQETQYFGPGTRLLVL.

The chain recombines TRBV6-1 with TRBJ1-2; the match to TRBD1 covers 10 bases. The CDR3 length is 15 residues. The J segment lost 3 bases and the V segment lost 7 bases, leaving 8 bases of the junction unmatched. Germline V lookup: CDR1 MNHNS, CDR2 SASEGT. The CDR3 loop reads CASTRGGTGDYGYTF. The CDR3 DNA is TGTGCCAGCACCCGAGGGGGGACAGGGGACTATGGCTACACCTTC.

This clone was found a few times. The chain couples TRBV2 to TRBJ1-5; D possibly corresponds to TRBD1 (6 bases). Trimming stripped 5 bases from V and 7 bases from J, with 9 bases between. The CDR3 has 12 residues. Germline CDR1 and CDR2: SNHLY and FYNNEI. The CDR3 nucleotides are TGTGCCAGCAGTAGGGACACCCAGCCCCAGCATTTT. This sequence encodes CASSRDTQPQHF.

The chain employs TRBV2 and TRBJ1-1; D may be TRBD1 (5 bases). The V end lost 7 bases, the J end lost 4 bases, and 16 bases lay between the germline ends. CDR3 length equals 14 residues. CDR1 is SNHLY and CDR2 is FYNNEI in the germline V gene. CDR3 region: CASTRAGRGTEAFF. For the CDR3, the DNA is TGTGCCAGCACCCGAGCAGGGCGAGGCACTGAAGCTTTCTTT. Using reference TRBV2 and TRBJ1-1 for the parts outside the CDR3, the full variable domain is EPEVTQTPSHQVTQMGQEVILRCVPISNHLYFYWYRQILGQKVEFLVSFYNNEISEKSEIFDDQFSVERPDGSNFTLKIRSTKLEDSAMYFCASTRAGRGTEAFFGQGTRLTVV.

The rearrangement uses TRBV6-5 and TRBJ2-1; 13 positions agree with TRBD2. The CDR3 covers 14 residues. The germline V gene has CDR1 MNHEY and CDR2 SVGAGI. The V and J ends lost 2 bases and 8 bases, in that order; junction bases with no gene match: 0. CDR3 sequence reads: CASSYGLAGDEQFF. In nucleotides, the CDR3 is TGTGCCAGCAGTTACGGACTAGCGGGAGATGAGCAGTTCTTC.

This clone was detected only a few times. The chain uses TRBV5-4 and TRBJ1-1, with D possibly being TRBD1 (5 bases). The V gene lost 5 bases and the J gene lost 2 bases, with 10 bases spanning the gap. This CDR3 is built from 13 residues. CDR1 is SGHNT, CDR2 YYREEE, per germline (reference sequence). CDR3 DNA: TGTGCCAGCAGTCGGGACCACAACACTGAAGCTTTCTTT. Translated: CASSRDHNTEAFF.